The next 4 T cell receptor beta chains were all read from a single sample in a study of T-cell memory formation after mild COVID-19. TCRdb re-derived calls from the 5' RACE reads in MiXCR, one entry per CDR3 protein. This repertoire shows about 350,000 distinct CDR3 sequences, approximately 15% found once; its top ten account for around 22%. The sequencing input was PBMCs or a T cell subset sorted from them (not recorded which). The origin of the receptors is a young man who had mild COVID-19 (a few samples of this study predate the infection). Cell type and time point are not known.

V gene TRBV6-2 or TRBV6-3 combines with J gene TRBJ2-3; TRBD2 agrees at 7 bases. This CDR3 spans 15 amino acids. CDR1 is MNHEY and CDR2 is SVGEGT in the germline V gene. The J segment lost 3 bases and the V segment lost 4 bases, leaving 7 bases of the junction unmatched. In nucleotides, the CDR3 is TGTGCCAGCAGTTCGCCGGGGGGACGGACAGATACGCAGTATTTT. Translating it yields CASSSPGGRTDTQYF.

This clonotype occurred a few times. The chain recombines TRBV6-5 with TRBJ2-3, with D possibly matching TRBD2 (6 bases). The germline V gene encodes CDR1 MNHEY and CDR2 SVGAGI. The length of the CDR3 is 14 residues. Trimming removed 6 bases at V and 7 bases at J, with 17 bases between. Here the CDR3 reads CASRNSGNSNTQYF. CDR3 sequence (DNA): TGTGCCAGCAGGAATAGCGGCAATTCTAATACGCAGTATTTT.

This clonotype was counted between two and nine times. The chain combines TRBV4-2 with TRBJ2-5; 7 positions match TRBD2. The germline CDR1 and CDR2 sequences are LGHNA and YNFKEQ. V trimming: 1 base; J trimming: 5 bases; junction bases outside the gene matches: 4. This CDR3 spans 14 amino acids. CDR3 sequence (DNA): TGTGCCAGCAGCCAAGTGGGGGGGGTCGAGACCCAGTACTTC. It specifies CASSQVGGVETQYF.

This clonotype has only a few counts. The chain joins TRBV9 to TRBJ2-4; the D gene could be TRBD1 or TRBD2 (6 bases each). Trimming pared 4 bases from V and 1 base from J, leaving 12 bases between. Germline CDR1 reads SGDLS; CDR2 reads YYNGEE. The CDR3 runs 15 residues. The CDR3 DNA is TGTGCCAGCAGCCCGACGGGGGCGGCCAAAAACATTCAGTACTTC. Protein sequence: CASSPTGAAKNIQYF.